This is a list of T cell receptor beta chains from one sample in a study of cytomegalovirus exposure and HLA in healthy donors. TCRdb's copy holds only in-frame clones and misses some; the assay was immunoSEQ multiplex PCR. The data hold some 190,000 clones, with 70% to 85% observed a single time. Input material: PBMCs. These TCRs come from a man aged 40-50 years in good health and CMV-seropositive. CDR3s include the opening cysteine and the closing phenylalanine or tryptophan. D genes are given only for firm matches. The size of a clone is reported for some rows only, either as once, few or many, or as a class for expanded clones.

V gene: TRBV27
J gene: TRBJ2-2
D gene: -
clone size: -
CDR3 DNA: TGTGCCAGCAGTTTTGTGTCTGGGGAGCTGTTTTTT
CDR3 protein: CASSFVSGELFF

V gene: TRBV14
J gene: TRBJ2-7
D gene: TRBD2
clone size: few
CDR3 DNA: TGTGCCAGCAGCCGCCGCGGACTAGATTCTAGGGGCGAGCAGTACTTC
CDR3 protein: CASSRRGLDSRGEQYF

V gene: TRBV19
J gene: TRBJ1-1
D gene: -
clone size: once
CDR3 DNA: TGTGCCAGTAGTATATTTTTGGGAGGGGTGAGCACTGAAGCTTTCTTT
CDR3 protein: CASSIFLGGVSTEAFF

V gene: TRBV6-1
J gene: TRBJ1-2
D gene: TRBD1
clone size: few
CDR3 DNA: TGTGCCAGCAGTGAAAAGACAGGGGGTGGCTACACCTTC
CDR3 protein: CASSEKTGGGYTF

V gene: TRBV27
J gene: TRBJ2-7
D gene: TRBD1
clone size: -
CDR3 DNA: TGTGCCAGCAGTTTATGGACCGGGACAGGGAACGAGCAGTACTTC
CDR3 protein: CASSLWTGTGNEQYF

V gene: TRBV6-1
J gene: TRBJ2-5
D gene: TRBD2
clone size: -
CDR3 DNA: TGTGCCAGCAGCGGCGGGACTAGCGGAGGGGAGCAGTACTTC
CDR3 protein: CASSGGTSGGEQYF

V gene: TRBV19
J gene: TRBJ2-7
D gene: -
clone size: -
CDR3 DNA: TGTGCCAGTAGTATTACAGGGTCCTCCTACGAGCAGTACTTC
CDR3 protein: CASSITGSSYEQYF

V gene: TRBV2
J gene: TRBJ1-5
D gene: TRBD1
clone size: -
CDR3 DNA: TGTGCCAGCAGGGCAGACAGGGGGCCAAATCAGCCCCAGCATTTT
CDR3 protein: CASRADRGPNQPQHF

V gene: TRBV30
J gene: TRBJ1-2
D gene: -
clone size: -
CDR3 DNA: TGTGCCTGGAGTGCGGACAGCAACTATGGCTACACCTTC
CDR3 protein: CAWSADSNYGYTF

V gene: TRBV2
J gene: TRBJ2-5
D gene: TRBD2
clone size: -
CDR3 DNA: TGTGCCAGCAGGCGGGGGCTAGCGGGAGGGCAGAGAGAGACCCAGTACTTC
CDR3 protein: CASRRGLAGGQRETQYF

V gene: TRBV28
J gene: TRBJ2-1
D gene: TRBD1
clone size: few
CDR3 DNA: TGTGCCAGCAGTTTATTGGGGGGGACAGGGGAAGGCTCCTACAATGAGCAGTTCTTC
CDR3 protein: CASSLLGGTGEGSYNEQFF

V gene: TRBV30
J gene: TRBJ2-7
D gene: -
clone size: -
CDR3 DNA: TGTGCCTGGAAGGGGAAATTTAACCCCTACGAGCAGTACTTC
CDR3 protein: CAWKGKFNPYEQYF

V gene: TRBV21-1
J gene: TRBJ2-3
D gene: -
clone size: few
CDR3 DNA: TGTGCCAGCAGCAACCCCGGGACAGGGACCACAGATACGCAGTATTTT
CDR3 protein: CASSNPGTGTTDTQYF

V gene: TRBV4-1
J gene: TRBJ2-7
D gene: TRBD1
clone size: -
CDR3 DNA: TGCGCCAGCAGCCAAGAACAGGACAGGTCCAACTACGAGCAGTACTTC
CDR3 protein: CASSQEQDRSNYEQYF

V gene: TRBV29-1
J gene: TRBJ1-1
D gene: -
clone size: -
CDR3 DNA: TGCAGCGTCACACAGGGAGGGGGAAACACTGAAGCTTTCTTT
CDR3 protein: CSVTQGGGNTEAFF

V gene: TRBV27
J gene: TRBJ2-2
D gene: -
clone size: -
CDR3 DNA: TGTGCCAGCCGGTCTCTCGGGGAGCTGTTTTTT
CDR3 protein: CASRSLGELFF

V gene: TRBV25-1
J gene: TRBJ1-5
D gene: TRBD1
clone size: -
CDR3 DNA: TGTGCCAGCAGTGGGACAGGGGTACAGCCCCAGCATTTT
CDR3 protein: CASSGTGVQPQHF

V gene: TRBV2
J gene: TRBJ2-2
D gene: -
clone size: -
CDR3 DNA: TGTGCCAGCAGTTTGACAGGAGCGAACACCGGGGAGCTGTTTTTT
CDR3 protein: CASSLTGANTGELFF

V gene: TRBV15
J gene: TRBJ2-7
D gene: -
clone size: -
CDR3 DNA: TGTGCCACCAGCAGGGCAGGGACCTACGAGCAGTACTTC
CDR3 protein: CATSRAGTYEQYF

V gene: TRBV7-2
J gene: TRBJ2-1
D gene: TRBD2
clone size: -
CDR3 DNA: TGTGCCAGCAGCAACCCGACTAGCGGGGGGGACGATGAGCAGTTCTTC
CDR3 protein: CASSNPTSGGDDEQFF

V gene: TRBV5-1
J gene: TRBJ2-7
D gene: -
clone size: -
CDR3 DNA: TGCGCCAGCAGCTTGATGGGGAGCGGCGCATCCTACGAGCAGTACTTC
CDR3 protein: CASSLMGSGASYEQYF

V gene: TRBV2
J gene: TRBJ1-6
D gene: TRBD1
clone size: -
CDR3 DNA: TGTGCCAGCAGAAGACAGGGGCAATCACCCCTCCACTTT
CDR3 protein: CASRRQGQSPLHF

V gene: TRBV25-1
J gene: TRBJ2-3
D gene: -
clone size: few
CDR3 DNA: TGTGCCAGCAGTACCCCCCGGGGTCCAGGGGTTGGTACAGATACGCAGTATTTT
CDR3 protein: CASSTPRGPGVGTDTQYF

V gene: TRBV7-3
J gene: TRBJ2-3
D gene: TRBD2
clone size: -
CDR3 DNA: TGTGCCAGCAGCCAAACTAGCGGGGGATGGGATACGCAGTATTTT
CDR3 protein: CASSQTSGGWDTQYF

V gene: TRBV9
J gene: TRBJ1-2
D gene: TRBD1
clone size: -
CDR3 DNA: TGTGCCAGCAGTCGGGACAGCAACTATGGCTACACCTTC
CDR3 protein: CASSRDSNYGYTF

V gene: TRBV5-1
J gene: TRBJ2-1
D gene: TRBD2
clone size: -
CDR3 DNA: TGCGCCAGCACCCGGAACTTGGCGGGGGGGCCTAATAGTGAGCAGTTCTTC
CDR3 protein: CASTRNLAGGPNSEQFF

V gene: TRBV10-1
J gene: TRBJ2-3
D gene: -
clone size: -
CDR3 DNA: TGCGCCAGCAGTGAAAGAGGTTCTAATAGTGAGAATACGCAGTATTTT
CDR3 protein: CASSERGSNSENTQYF

V gene: TRBV11-3
J gene: TRBJ2-1
D gene: -
clone size: -
CDR3 DNA: TGTGCCAGCAGCTTACGGGGAGTCGATGAGCAGTTCTTC
CDR3 protein: CASSLRGVDEQFF

V gene: TRBV11-2
J gene: TRBJ2-2
D gene: -
clone size: -
CDR3 DNA: TGTGCCAGCAGCTTTGTTAGCTCCGGGGAGCTGTTTTTT
CDR3 protein: CASSFVSSGELFF

V gene: TRBV7-2
J gene: TRBJ1-5
D gene: -
clone size: -
CDR3 DNA: TGTGCCAGCAGCTTGTGGGGGGGCGAAATCGGTCAGCCCCAGCATTTT
CDR3 protein: CASSLWGGEIGQPQHF

V gene: TRBV6-6
J gene: TRBJ2-2
D gene: -
clone size: -
CDR3 DNA: TGTGCCAGCAGTTACCGGGGAGGCACCGGGGAGCTGTTTTTT
CDR3 protein: CASSYRGGTGELFF

V gene: TRBV15
J gene: TRBJ2-5
D gene: -
clone size: -
CDR3 DNA: TGTGCCACCAGCGGGGGGGGCGCCGACCAAGAGACCCAGTACTTC
CDR3 protein: CATSGGGADQETQYF

V gene: TRBV28
J gene: TRBJ2-2
D gene: -
clone size: -
CDR3 DNA: TGTGCCAGCAGTTTCCGGAGCGTGGTCGGGGAGCTGTTTTTT
CDR3 protein: CASSFRSVVGELFF

V gene: TRBV5-6
J gene: TRBJ1-1
D gene: -
clone size: -
CDR3 DNA: TGTGCCAGCAGCTTTGGGGGGGGATCTCTTGAAGCTTTCTTT
CDR3 protein: CASSFGGGSLEAFF

V gene: TRBV7-2
J gene: TRBJ1-1
D gene: -
clone size: -
CDR3 DNA: TGTGCCAGCAGCTCCGGGGACACTCTTCGTACTGAAGCTTTCTTT
CDR3 protein: CASSSGDTLRTEAFF

V gene: TRBV10-1
J gene: TRBJ1-1
D gene: -
clone size: -
CDR3 DNA: TGCGCCAGCAGTGAGTCGGGGCGCACTGAAGCTTTCTTT
CDR3 protein: CASSESGRTEAFF

V gene: TRBV27
J gene: TRBJ1-1
D gene: -
clone size: -
CDR3 DNA: TGTGCCAGCAGTTGGGGGGGAAGTAGCACTGAAGCTTTCTTT
CDR3 protein: CASSWGGSSTEAFF